This T cell receptor beta chain derives from a study of blood T cell repertoires in COVID-19. In the study's own analysis: Reference gene primer amplification gave nucleated cell count estimates. TCRdb keeps only in-frame clones here, not all; method: immunoSEQ multiplex PCR. The DNA was the basis for D and trimming; V, J and clone size are from that table. The data show 360,000 or so clones, about 90% seen once. This TCR was recovered from a man between 18 and 29 years old with active or convalescent COVID-19. Specimen: peripheral blood.

Written as DNA, the CDR3 is TGTGCCAGCAGCTTAGCGAGTCATCTCCCGGGGGGAAAACTGTTTTTT. Amino acids: CASSLASHLPGGKLFF. The chain combines TRBV7-2 with TRBJ1-4; TRBD1 is a possible D gene (5 bases). Trimming stripped 0 bases from V and 10 bases from J, with 18 bases between. The CDR3 runs 16 residues. CDR1 SGHTA and CDR2 FQGNSA come from the germline V gene.